This paragraph reports one TCR beta chain. This CDR3 contains 14 residues. Trimming cost V 1 base and J 7 bases, with 11 bases left between them. From germline, CDR1 is SEHNR and CDR2 FQNEAQ (reference sequence). These data originate in a study of blood T cell repertoires in COVID-19. Study-wide background: Donors in the United States, Italy and Spain gave samples during acute or convalescent COVID-19. The analysed material was cDNA or gDNA that came from T cells, B-cell-depleted T cells, or PBMCs.

Source study methods: It was from reference gene primer amplification that nucleated cell counts were estimated. The table came from immunoSEQ multiplex PCR; TCRdb's copy has only in-frame clones and leaves some out. That table is the source of V, J and clone size, and D and trimming were worked out from the DNA. The top ten hold about 2.4% of the sample, which has roughly 150,000 clones, about nine tenths seen once. Sequencing was carried out using peripheral blood. This TCR was recovered from a woman between 65 and 79 years old with acute or convalescent COVID-19. The gene calls are TRBV7-9 and TRBJ1-5; D perhaps matches TRBD1 (6 bases). The CDR3 DNA reads TGTGCCAGCAGCTTAGATCGGACAGTACAGCCCCAGCATTTT. It is translated as CASSLDRTVQPQHF. Together with reference TRBV7-9 and TRBJ1-5, the CDR3 gives the full variable domain: DTGVSQNPRHKITKRGQNVTFRCDPISEHNRLYWYRQTLGQGPEFLTYFQNEAQLEKSRLLSDRFSAERPKGSFSTLEIQRTEQGDSAMYLCASSLDRTVQPQHFGDGTRLSIL.